Shown below are 29 T cell receptor beta chains from a single sample sequenced in a study of cytomegalovirus exposure and HLA in healthy donors. The study ran its PCR with 60 Vbeta and 13 Jbeta primers. Some clones are missing from TCRdb's copy, which holds only in-frame ones; the method was immunoSEQ multiplex PCR. The data show approximately 72,000 clones, with roughly 79% seen just once and roughly 6% held by the top ten. Sequenced: PBMCs. These receptor sequences come from a male donor in good health and CMV-seropositive.

The chain links TRBV5-5 to TRBJ1-4; 10 bases are a match to TRBD1. Germline-derived CDR1 and CDR2 are SGHKS and YYEKEE (reference sequence). CDR3 size: 16 residues. J lost 7 bases, V lost 4 bases, and 10 bases had no gene match. CDR3 residues: CASSPRTGGSGEKLFF. The CDR3 DNA sequence: TGTGCCAGCAGCCCTAGGACAGGGGGAAGTGGTGAAAAACTGTTTTTT.

This clone was recorded once. The CDR3 reads CASSITSLGGPRNNTEAFF. CDR3 DNA: TGTGCCAGTAGTATTACTTCGTTGGGAGGCCCGCGGAATAACACTGAAGCTTTCTTT. The rearrangement uses TRBV19 and TRBJ1-1; no clear D. This CDR3 has 19 amino acids. Trimming removed 3 bases from V and 2 bases from J, with 25 bases in between. Per the germline V gene, CDR1 is LNHDA and CDR2 is SQIVND (reference sequence).

The chain employs TRBV2 and TRBJ1-4; 10 bases align to TRBD1. Germline V gives CDR1 SNHLY, CDR2 FYNNEI. The CDR3 has 14 amino acids. V gave up 3 bases and J gave up 7 bases; unmatched junction bases: 2. CDR3 protein: CASSDGQGVEKLFF. In nucleotides, the CDR3 is TGTGCCAGCAGTGATGGACAGGGGGTTGAAAAACTGTTTTTT. Full variable domain (missing parts from reference TRBV2 and TRBJ1-4): EPEVTQTPSHQVTQMGQEVILRCVPISNHLYFYWYRQILGQKVEFLVSFYNNEISEKSEIFDDQFSVERPDGSNFTLKIRSTKLEDSAMYFCASSDGQGVEKLFFGSGTQLSVL.

This clone was seen more than once but under ten times. This chain links TRBV2 with TRBJ2-6; D unresolved. The V and J ends lost 1 base and 0 bases respectively, with 7 bases between them. The CDR3 has 16 amino acids. Germline loops: CDR1 SNHLY, CDR2 FYNNEI. DNA of the CDR3: TGTGCCAGCAGTGAAGTATACGGCTCTGGGGCCAACGTCCTGACTTTC. Encoded protein: CASSEVYGSGANVLTF.

The chain uses TRBV9 and TRBJ2-3; possibly TRBD2 for D (6 bases). The germline V gene has CDR1 SGDLS and CDR2 YYNGEE. The CDR3 totals 15 residues. V was shortened by 0 bases and J by 4 bases, with 12 bases between the two germline ends. CDR3 loop: CASSVATWDSDTQYF. The CDR3 DNA is TGTGCCAGCAGCGTAGCTACGTGGGACTCAGATACGCAGTATTTT. The variable domain in full, with the rest retrieved from reference TRBV9 and TRBJ2-3, is DSGVTQTPKHLITATGQRVTLRCSPRSGDLSVYWYQQSLDQGLQFLIQYYNGEERAKGNILERFSAQQFPDLHSELNLSSLELGDSALYFCASSVATWDSDTQYFGPGTRLTVL.

As DNA, the CDR3 is TGTGCCAGCAGCCTCTCTCCGCGGAATGAGCAGTTCTTC. This sequence encodes CASSLSPRNEQFF. The chain recombines TRBV13 with TRBJ2-1; the D is unclear. This CDR3 region has 13 residues. Germline values: CDR1 PRHDT, CDR2 FYEKMQ (reference sequence). V lost 5 bases to trimming and J lost 7 bases, with 12 bases between them. The whole variable domain, remainder taken from reference TRBV13 and TRBJ2-1, is AAGVIQSPRHLIKEKRETATLKCYPIPRHDTVYWYQQGPGQDPQFLISFYEKMQSDKGSIPDRFSAQQFSDYHSELNMSSLELGDSALYFCASSLSPRNEQFFGPGTRLTVL.

The sample holds one count of this clone. The rearrangement links TRBV19 to TRBJ1-4, with a weak D call TRBD1 (5 bases). This CDR3 contains 15 residues. V was trimmed by 7 bases and J by 0 bases, leaving 12 bases between them. Germline V gene data show CDR1 as LNHDA and CDR2 as SQIVND (reference sequence). CDR3: CASIPRQPTNEKLFF. The CDR3 DNA follows: TGTGCCAGTATTCCTCGACAGCCAACTAATGAAAAACTGTTTTTT.

In this sample, this clone turned up once. The chain couples TRBV10-3 to TRBJ1-2; TRBD1 aligns across 9 bases. The germline V gene has CDR1 ENHRY and CDR2 SYGVKD. The CDR3 runs to 15 residues. Trimming at V came to 10 bases and at J to 4 bases, leaving 13 bases not matched to a gene. The CDR3 DNA follows: TGTGCCACCGAACCGGGACAGGGTTCTCTCTATGGCTACACCTTC. It yields the protein CATEPGQGSLYGYTF.

The V gene is TRBV30, the J gene TRBJ1-1, with D possibly TRBD1 on 5 matching bases. V was cut by 0 bases and J by 0 bases, with 5 bases left in between. Looked up from germline, CDR1 is GTSNPN and CDR2 is SVGIG (reference sequence). This CDR3 contains 13 residues. The CDR3 DNA follows: TGTGCCTGGAGTGTACAGGTGAACACTGAAGCTTTCTTT. Translated, it gives CAWSVQVNTEAFF.

The V gene is TRBV6-5, the J gene TRBJ2-1, with 7 bases lining up with TRBD2. Germline V gives CDR1 MNHEY, CDR2 SVGAGI. J lost 4 bases, V lost 6 bases, and 6 bases had no gene match. The CDR3 has 14 amino acids. The CDR3 region has the DNA TGTGCCAGCAGCCGGACTAGGGGTTACAATGAGCAGTTCTTC. Translation gives CASSRTRGYNEQFF.

V and J are TRBV27 and TRBJ1-2, with a tentative D call TRBD1 (6 bases). Trimming removed 4 bases from V and 8 bases from J, with 26 bases in between. The germline gives CDR1 MNHEY, CDR2 SMNVEV (reference sequence). The CDR3 sequence is 17 residues long. The CDR3 region has the DNA TGTGCCAGCAGTTCGGCAGGGGCCTCGCCAAGGTCTATGGGCTACACCTTC. Translation gives CASSSAGASPRSMGYTF.

The chain employs TRBV5-1 and TRBJ2-3; 14 nucleotides line up with TRBD2. CDR1 and CDR2 (germline): SGHRS, YFSETQ. After removal of 0 bases from V and 5 bases from J, the junction contained 2 bases not matched to a gene. The CDR3 runs 16 residues. Written as DNA, the CDR3 is TGCGCCAGCAGCTTGGCCGGGACTAGCGGGAGAGATACGCAGTATTTT. It yields the protein CASSLAGTSGRDTQYF.

CDR3 DNA sequence: TGTGCCAGTAGTAGGACAGGCCAAGTCGAAAATTCACCCCTCCACTTT. Translating it yields CASSRTGQVENSPLHF. This chain connects TRBV19 to TRBJ1-6, with TRBD1 matching over 7 bases. Germline loops: CDR1 LNHDA, CDR2 SQIVND (reference sequence). The CDR3 is 16 residues long. The V gene end was trimmed by 4 bases and the J gene end by 7 bases; junction bases not matched to a gene: 10.

The chain links TRBV28 to TRBJ2-5; TRBD1 agrees at 12 bases. Trimming removed 7 bases from V and 5 bases from J; junction bases left unmatched: 11. Per the germline V gene, CDR1 is MDHEN and CDR2 is SYDVKM. The CDR3 extends over 16 amino acids. CDR3 amino acids: CASKGPTGTGGETQYF. CDR3 DNA sequence: TGTGCCAGCAAAGGGCCTACCGGGACAGGGGGCGAGACCCAGTACTTC.

The chain uses TRBV10-3 and TRBJ1-2; no reliable D call. V was shortened by 4 bases and J by 7 bases, with 13 bases between the two germline ends. CDR1 and CDR2 from the germline V gene are ENHRY and SYGVKD. CDR3 length equals 13 residues. CDR3: CAISGSREGGYTF. In nucleotides, the CDR3 is TGTGCCATCAGTGGATCGAGAGAGGGTGGCTACACCTTC.

The rearrangement joins TRBV13 to TRBJ2-1; 10 bases are shared with TRBD1. CDR1 is PRHDT, CDR2 FYEKMQ, per germline (reference sequence). The ends lost 1 base at V and 8 bases at J; junction bases unmatched: 11. The CDR3 runs 17 residues. In DNA form, the CDR3 reads TGTGCCAGCAGCTTAGCGCGCACGGGACAGGGGACCCATGAGCAGTTCTTC. The encoded protein is CASSLARTGQGTHEQFF.

V and J are TRBV7-8 and TRBJ2-7; possible D gene TRBD2, 6 bases. The CDR3 has 12 amino acids. The germline CDR1 and CDR2 sequences are SGHVS and FQNEAQ. V was shortened by 5 bases and J by 6 bases, with 11 bases between the two germline ends. CDR3: CASSGGAREQYF. The CDR3 DNA sequence: TGTGCCAGCAGCGGAGGGGCTCGCGAGCAGTACTTC. Together with reference TRBV7-8 and TRBJ2-7, the CDR3 gives the full variable domain: GAGVSQSPRYKVAKRGQDVALRCDPISGHVSLFWYQQALGQGPEFLTYFQNEAQLDKSGLPSDRFFAERPEGSVSTLKIQRTQQEDSAVYLCASSGGAREQYFGPGTRLTVT.

The chain combines TRBV21-1 with TRBJ1-1; the table names TRBD1, a call not compared with the DNA. TRBV21-1 is annotated as a pseudogene. The length of the CDR3 is 11 residues. The CDR3, as DNA: TGTGCCAGCAGCCAAAACAGAGAAGCTTTCTTT. This translates into CASSQNREAFF.

This clone has only one observation. V usage is TRBV15 and J usage is TRBJ2-2; a possible D gene is TRBD2 (6 bases). Germline loops: CDR1 LNHNV, CDR2 YYDKDF (reference sequence). CDR3 length: 16 residues. Deletions cut 5 bases from V and 6 bases from J, with 19 bases between. The DNA for the CDR3 is TGTGCCACCAGCGGTCGATATGAGGGAGGACCCGGGGAGCTGTTTTTT. Translated: CATSGRYEGGPGELFF. The full variable domain, with the rest looked up from reference TRBV15 and TRBJ2-2, is DAMVIQNPRYQVTQFGKPVTLSCSQTLNHNVMYWYQQKSSQAPKLLFHYYDKDFNNEADTPDNFQSRRPNTSFCFLDIRSPGLGDTAMYLCATSGRYEGGPGELFFGEGSRLTVL.

This chain uses TRBV9 with TRBJ2-7, with D tentatively TRBD1 (5 bases). CDR3 length equals 15 residues. CDR1 and CDR2 (germline): SGDLS, YYNGEE. Between the trimmed V and J ends, which lost 0 bases and 8 bases, there was a span of 18 bases. The CDR3 protein is CASSVEGQGTTKQYF. For the CDR3, the DNA is TGTGCCAGCAGCGTAGAAGGTCAGGGAACGACCAAGCAGTACTTC.

The chain couples TRBV19 to TRBJ1-5; 7 bases map to TRBD1. V lost 1 base, J lost 0 bases, and 6 bases stayed unmatched. This CDR3 is built from 17 residues. Germline CDR1 LNHDA, CDR2 SQIVND (reference sequence). CDR3 amino acids: CASSIGGQTYSNQPQHF. CDR3 coding DNA: TGTGCCAGTAGTATAGGGGGACAGACATATAGCAATCAGCCCCAGCATTTT.

V and J are TRBV15 and TRBJ2-1; D ambiguous. The length of the CDR3 is 12 residues. Germline values: CDR1 LNHNV, CDR2 YYDKDF (reference sequence). Trimming stripped 3 bases from V and 3 bases from J, with 3 bases between. The chain's CDR3 is CATSSNYNEQFF. CDR3 nucleotides: TGTGCCACCAGCAGTAACTACAATGAGCAGTTCTTC.

This CDR3 reads CASSFPGLSQPQHF. In nucleotides, the CDR3 is TGTGCCAGCAGCTTTCCGGGACTTAGCCAGCCCCAGCATTTT. This chain uses TRBV5-5 with TRBJ1-5; D is possibly TRBD1 (5 bases). Trimming left V 2 bases short and J 7 bases short, with 13 bases between. Germline V lookup: CDR1 SGHKS, CDR2 YYEKEE (reference sequence). The CDR3 has 14 residues.

This clone was counted a few times. Here the CDR3 DNA reads TGTGCCAGCAGTTACTCGACAGTACGCCCCTATGGCTACACCTTC. It encodes CASSYSTVRPYGYTF. V gene TRBV6-5 combines with J gene TRBJ1-2; D might be TRBD1 (5 bases). The CDR3 is made up of 15 amino acids. Trimming left V 0 bases short and J 4 bases short, with 12 bases between. Germline assignment: CDR1 MNHEY and CDR2 SVGAGI.

The CDR3, as DNA: TGTGCCTGGAGTCTTACAGGGCCACTTAATTCACCCCTCCACTTT. Translation gives CAWSLTGPLNSPLHF. This chain links TRBV30 with TRBJ1-6, with D possibly matching TRBD1 (6 bases). The V gene's germline CDR1 is GTSNPN and CDR2 SVGIG (reference sequence). CDR3 size: 15 residues. V was clipped by 2 bases and J by 6 bases, with 14 bases between them.

The rearrangement uses TRBV7-3 and TRBJ2-2; TRBD2 is a possible D gene (6 bases). V lost 5 bases to trimming and J lost 0 bases, with 7 bases between them. Germline CDR1 reads SGHTA; CDR2 reads FQGTGA. The CDR3 sequence is 14 residues long. This CDR3 reads CASSAGPNTGELFF. CDR3 coding DNA: TGTGCCAGCAGCGCGGGACCGAACACCGGGGAGCTGTTTTTT.

This chain joins TRBV27 and TRBJ1-5, with a weak D call TRBD1 (6 bases). Trimming removed 7 bases from V and 4 bases from J, with 20 bases in between. Germline CDR1 reads MNHEY; CDR2 reads SMNVEV (reference sequence). The CDR3 runs 16 residues. CDR3 coding DNA: TGTGCCAGCAAAGGGGGTGGTATATTGGATAATCAGCCCCAGCATTTT. It codes for CASKGGGILDNQPQHF.

This clone was counted a single time. The rearrangement links TRBV6-1 to TRBJ2-7; D uncertain. Deletions cut 4 bases from V and 6 bases from J, with 19 bases between. The germline V gene encodes CDR1 MNHNS and CDR2 SASEGT. The CDR3 loop spans 15 amino acids. The CDR3: CASSVDRLLTGEQYF. The CDR3 DNA reads TGTGCCAGCAGTGTGGATCGGCTGCTTACGGGCGAGCAGTACTTC.

The chain employs TRBV7-2 and TRBJ1-2; D is unclear. V lost 3 bases and J 8 bases, leaving 16 bases between the germline ends. Per germline, CDR1 SGHTA and CDR2 FQGNSA. This CDR3 has 14 residues. CDR3 nucleotide sequence: TGTGCCAGCAGCTTTGGTCAGAACCCCTGGGGCTACACCTTC. This gives the protein CASSFGQNPWGYTF.